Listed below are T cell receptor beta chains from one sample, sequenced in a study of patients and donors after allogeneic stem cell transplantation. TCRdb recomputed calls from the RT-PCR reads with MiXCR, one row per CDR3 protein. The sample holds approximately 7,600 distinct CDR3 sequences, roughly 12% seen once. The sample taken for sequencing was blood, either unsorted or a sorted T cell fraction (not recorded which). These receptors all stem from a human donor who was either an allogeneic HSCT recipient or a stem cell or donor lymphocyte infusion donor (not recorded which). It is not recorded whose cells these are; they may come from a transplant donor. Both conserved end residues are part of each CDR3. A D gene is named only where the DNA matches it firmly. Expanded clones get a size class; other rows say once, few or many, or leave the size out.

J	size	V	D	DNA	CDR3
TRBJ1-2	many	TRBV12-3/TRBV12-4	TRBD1	TGTGCCAGCAGACGGACAGGGGAGGACTATGGCTACACCTTC	CASRRTGEDYGYTF
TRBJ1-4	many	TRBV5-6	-	TGTGCCAGCAGCCCGCGGACAGAGTCCAATGAAAAACTGTTTTTT	CASSPRTESNEKLFF
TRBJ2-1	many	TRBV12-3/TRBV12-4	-	TGTGCCAGCACACTTACAGAAAGCTCCTACAATGAGCAGTTCTTC	CASTLTESSYNEQFF
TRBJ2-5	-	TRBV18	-	TGTGCCAGCTCACCGCCATCCAGGGGGGAGGAGACCCAGTACTTC	CASSPPSRGEETQYF
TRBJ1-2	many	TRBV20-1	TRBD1	TGCAGTGCCGAGGACAGGAGGAACTATGGCTACACCTTC	CSAEDRRNYGYTF
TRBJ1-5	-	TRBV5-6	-	TGTGCCAGCAGCTCGAACCAACTCAATCAGCCCCAGCATTTT	CASSSNQLNQPQHF
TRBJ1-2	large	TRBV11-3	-	TGTGCCAGCAGCGGGACTGCAACCTCTAACTATGGCTACACCTTC	CASSGTATSNYGYTF
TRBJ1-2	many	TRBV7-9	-	TGTGCCAGCAGCTTTGCGGACCCTTCTAACTATGGCTACACCTTC	CASSFADPSNYGYTF
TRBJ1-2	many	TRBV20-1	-	TGCAGTGCTAGAGTGCAGGGAGGTGGCTACACCTTC	CSARVQGGGYTF
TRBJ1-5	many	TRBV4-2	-	TGTGCCAGCAGCCAAGCACAGGATAGCAATCAGCCCCAGCATTTT	CASSQAQDSNQPQHF
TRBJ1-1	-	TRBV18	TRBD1	TGTGCCAGCTCACCAGCCGGGACAGGGGGCGGGGGCACTGAAGCTTTCTTT	CASSPAGTGGGGTEAFF
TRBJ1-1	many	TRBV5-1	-	TGCGCCAGCAAGATGGGTGGGATGAACACTGAAGCTTTCTTT	CASKMGGMNTEAFF
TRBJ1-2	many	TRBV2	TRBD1	TGTGCCAGCAGTGCCCTAACAGGGGGGTATGGCTACACCTTC	CASSALTGGYGYTF
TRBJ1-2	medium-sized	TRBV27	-	TGTGCCAGCAGTCCCAACAACTATGGCTACACCTTC	CASSPNNYGYTF
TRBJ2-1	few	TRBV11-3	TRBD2	TGTGCCAGCAGCTTTAGAGTGTTAGCGGGGCGTTACAATGAGCAGTTCTTC	CASSFRVLAGRYNEQFF
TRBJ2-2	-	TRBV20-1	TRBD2	TGCAGTGCTGCTAGCGGGGCAACTGGGGAGCTGTTTTTT	CSAASGATGELFF
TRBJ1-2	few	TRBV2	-	TGTGCCAGCAGTGAATCAAAAGGCAGAAACTATGGCTACACCTTC	CASSESKGRNYGYTF
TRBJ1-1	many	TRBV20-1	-	TGCAGTGCCAGCGACAGGAACACTGAAGCCTTCTTT	CSASDRNTEAFF
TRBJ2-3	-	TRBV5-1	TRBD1	TGCGCCAGCAGCTTGGTCGTCCCCACAGGGGGAGATACGCAGTATTTT	CASSLVVPTGGDTQYF
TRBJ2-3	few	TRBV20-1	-	TGCAGTGCTAGAGGGACAGCCAACACAGATACGCAGTATTTT	CSARGTANTDTQYF
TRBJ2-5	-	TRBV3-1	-	TGTGCCAGCAGCTTACCCCAAAGCGAGACCCAGTACTTC	CASSLPQSETQYF
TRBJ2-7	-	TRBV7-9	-	TGTGCCAGCAGCCGACAGCCCCTTGACGAGCAGTACTTC	CASSRQPLDEQYF
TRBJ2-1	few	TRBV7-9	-	TGTGCCAGCAGCTTAGAGGATGAGCAGTTCTTC	CASSLEDEQFF
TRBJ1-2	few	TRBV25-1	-	TGTGCCAGCAGCCTAGGGGGGCAGGTCAAGGGCTACACCTTC	CASSLGGQVKGYTF
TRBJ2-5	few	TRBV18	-	TGTGCCAGCTCACCAGCTACTCAAGAGACCCAGTACTTC	CASSPATQETQYF
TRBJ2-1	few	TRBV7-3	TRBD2	TGTGCCAGCAGCCCTAGCGGGGGAAATGAGCAGTTCTTC	CASSPSGGNEQFF
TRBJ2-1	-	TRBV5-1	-	TGCGCCAGCAGCTTGGAGGGAAGCTCCTACAATGAGCAGTTCTTC	CASSLEGSSYNEQFF
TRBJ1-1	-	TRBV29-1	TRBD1	TGCAGCGTGAACGTAGACAGGGTCCCGCGGGAAGCTTTCTTT	CSVNVDRVPREAFF
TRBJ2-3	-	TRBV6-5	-	TGTGCCAGCAGTTATGCAGTTGGGACAGATACGCAGTATTTT	CASSYAVGTDTQYF
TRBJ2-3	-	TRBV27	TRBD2	TGTGCCAGCAGTATCCCGGGACTAGCGGAAGGCACAGATACGCAGTATTTT	CASSIPGLAEGTDTQYF
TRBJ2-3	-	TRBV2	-	TGTGCCAGCAGTGCGGGAGTGGGGAGCACAGATACGCAGTATTTT	CASSAGVGSTDTQYF
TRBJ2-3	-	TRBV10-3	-	TGTGCCATCAAGGGGTCAGGCACAGATACGCAGTATTTT	CAIKGSGTDTQYF
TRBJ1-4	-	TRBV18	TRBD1	TGTGCCAGCTCATCCCGGACAGGTTCTAATGAAAAACTGTTTTTT	CASSSRTGSNEKLFF
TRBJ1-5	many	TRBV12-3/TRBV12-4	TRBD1	TGTGCCAGCAGTTCGGGACAGGGGGGGGACAATCAGCCCCAGCATTTT	CASSSGQGGDNQPQHF
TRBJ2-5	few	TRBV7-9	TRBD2	TGTGCCAGCAGCTTGGTTTCTACTAGCGGAGAGACCCAGTACTTC	CASSLVSTSGETQYF
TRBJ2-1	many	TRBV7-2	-	TGTGCCAGCAGCTTAGAGTCCGAGTCCTACAATGAGCAGTTCTTC	CASSLESESYNEQFF
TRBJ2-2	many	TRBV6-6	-	TGTGCCAGCAGTTACTCAGGAAACACCGGGGAGCTGTTTTTT	CASSYSGNTGELFF
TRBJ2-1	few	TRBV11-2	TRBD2	TGTGCCACTCTAAAGACTAGCGGGGGCAACAATGAGCAGTTCTTC	CATLKTSGGNNEQFF
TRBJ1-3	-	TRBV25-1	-	TGTGCCAGCACTCCCGACGAGGGGGTGACTGGAAACACCATATATTTT	CASTPDEGVTGNTIYF
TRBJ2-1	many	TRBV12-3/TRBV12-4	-	TGTGCCAGCAGTCTAGACAGTAACGAGCAGTTCTTC	CASSLDSNEQFF
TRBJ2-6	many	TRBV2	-	TGTGCCAGCACTGACAGGAGCTCTGGGGCCAACGTCCTGACTTTC	CASTDRSSGANVLTF
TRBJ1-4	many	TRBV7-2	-	TGTGCCAGCAGCGCGCAGGCGCCAGCCACTAATGAAAAACTGTTTTTT	CASSAQAPATNEKLFF
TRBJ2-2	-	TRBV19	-	TGTGCCAGTAGTATAGGCCCAGCGAACACCGGGGAGCTGTTTTTT	CASSIGPANTGELFF
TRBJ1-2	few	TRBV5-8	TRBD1	TGTGCCAGCGCAAGGGGGCCCTATGGCTACACCTTC	CASARGPYGYTF
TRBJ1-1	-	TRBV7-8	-	TGTGCCAGCAGCACAACAGGGAGTCGCGAAGCTTTCTTT	CASSTTGSREAFF
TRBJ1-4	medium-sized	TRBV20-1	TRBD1	TGCAGTGCCCCGGGACAGGGTAGCGAAAAACTGTTTTTT	CSAPGQGSEKLFF
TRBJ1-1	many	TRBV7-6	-	TGTGCCAGCAGCTTAAGGTCAGGGCGCGGGAACACTGAAGCTTTCTTT	CASSLRSGRGNTEAFF
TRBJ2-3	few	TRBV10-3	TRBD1	TGTGCCATCAGGGAGGGGACAGGGGTTAATACGCAGTATTTT	CAIREGTGVNTQYF
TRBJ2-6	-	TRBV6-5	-	TGTGCCAGCAGATTACAGGGATGGGGGGCCAACGTCCTGACTTTC	CASRLQGWGANVLTF
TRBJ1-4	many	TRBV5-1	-	TGCGCCAGCAGGGACACAGGGACTAATGAAAAACTGTTTTTT	CASRDTGTNEKLFF
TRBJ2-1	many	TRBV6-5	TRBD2	TGTGCCAGCAGTTACTCGGCTAGCGGGGGTGCTAACAATGAGCAGTTCTTC	CASSYSASGGANNEQFF
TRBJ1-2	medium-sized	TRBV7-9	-	TGTGCCAGCATCACTTGGGGGGCGGACGGCTACACCTTC	CASITWGADGYTF
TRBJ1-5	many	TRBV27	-	TGTGCCAGCAGTGCCACCGGGGGGACTTTTAGCAATCAGCCCCAGCATTTT	CASSATGGTFSNQPQHF
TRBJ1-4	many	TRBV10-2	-	TGCGCCAGCAGTCCTTCGACAGCAACTAATGAAAAACTGTTTTTT	CASSPSTATNEKLFF
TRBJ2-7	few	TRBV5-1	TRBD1	TGCGCCAGCAGCTTGTCCGGGACAGGGGATCACGAGCAGTACTTC	CASSLSGTGDHEQYF
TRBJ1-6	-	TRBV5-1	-	TGCGCCAGCAGCTCCCAGGGTGTGGGCTATAATTCACCCCTCCACTTT	CASSSQGVGYNSPLHF
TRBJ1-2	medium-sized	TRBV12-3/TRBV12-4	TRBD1	TGTGCCAGCAGTTTACCGGGACAGAACTATGGCTACACCTTC	CASSLPGQNYGYTF
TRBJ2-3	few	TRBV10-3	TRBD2	TGTGCCATCAGTGGAGCGGGGGGTCACACAGATACGCAGTATTTT	CAISGAGGHTDTQYF
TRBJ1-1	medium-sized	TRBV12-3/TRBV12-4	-	TGTGCCAGCAGCTCAGTGAACACTGAAGCTTTCTTT	CASSSVNTEAFF